There are many counts of the clone carrying this T cell receptor beta chain. The sample originates from a study of spatial heterogeneity in lung cancer. About the research overall: Detected sequences consistently included more beta-chain ones than alpha-chain ones. Unique TCR and UMI combinations averaged more than ten appearances each in raw reads.

Sample time point: sample taken at primary tumor resection. Whole RNA from tumor, nontumor lung or frozen PBMC was sequenced unsorted. A total of approximately 75 untreated early-stage non-small cell lung cancer patients served as donors. On each TCR cDNA molecule, a unique molecular identifier was present. TCRdb fed the 5' RACE reads into MiXCR, producing one record per CDR3 protein. The sample has about 11,000 distinct CDR3 sequences; 3% to 5% are singletons. With 2 bases removed from V and 7 bases from J, the gap between germline ends came to 12 bases. The CDR3 is 14 residues long. Sample: normal lung tissue next to the tumor, taken at surgery. This chain uses TRBV12-3 or TRBV12-4 with TRBJ1-5, with a weak D call TRBD1 (5 bases). This sequence originates from a male donor with early-stage non-small cell lung cancer. The CDR3 loop is CASSLWGEMQPQHF. In nucleotides, the CDR3 is TGTGCCAGCAGTTTATGGGGGGAAATGCAGCCCCAGCATTTT.